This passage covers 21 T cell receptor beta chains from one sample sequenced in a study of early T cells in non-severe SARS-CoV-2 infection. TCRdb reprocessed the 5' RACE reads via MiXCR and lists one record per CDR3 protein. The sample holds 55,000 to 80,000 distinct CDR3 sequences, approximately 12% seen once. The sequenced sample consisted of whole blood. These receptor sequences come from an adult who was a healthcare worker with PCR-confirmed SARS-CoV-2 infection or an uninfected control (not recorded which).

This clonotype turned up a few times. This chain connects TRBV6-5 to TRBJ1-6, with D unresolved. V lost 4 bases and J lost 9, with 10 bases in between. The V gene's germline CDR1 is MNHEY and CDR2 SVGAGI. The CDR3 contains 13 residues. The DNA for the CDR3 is TGTGCCAGCAGTTCGGCCAAGGGTTCACCCCTCCACTTT. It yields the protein CASSSAKGSPLHF.

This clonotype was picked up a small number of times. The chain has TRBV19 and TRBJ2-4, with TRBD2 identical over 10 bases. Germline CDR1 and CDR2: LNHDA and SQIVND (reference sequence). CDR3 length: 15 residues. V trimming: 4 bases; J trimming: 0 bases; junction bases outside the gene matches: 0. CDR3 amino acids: CASSTSGGAKNIQYF. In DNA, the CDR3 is TGTGCCAGTAGTACTAGCGGGGGAGCCAAAAACATTCAGTACTTC. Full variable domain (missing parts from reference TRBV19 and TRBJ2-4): DGGITQSPKYLFRKEGQNVTLSCEQNLNHDAMYWYRQDPGQGLRLIYYSQIVNDFQKGDIAEGYSVSREKKESFPLTVTSAQKNPTAFYLCASSTSGGAKNIQYFGAGTRLSVL.

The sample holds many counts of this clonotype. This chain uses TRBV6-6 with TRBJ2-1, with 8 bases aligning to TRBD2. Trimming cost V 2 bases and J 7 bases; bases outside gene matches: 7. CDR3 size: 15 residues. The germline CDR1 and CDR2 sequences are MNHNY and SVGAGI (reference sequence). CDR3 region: CASSYGLAGRNEQFF. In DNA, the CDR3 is TGTGCCAGCAGTTACGGGTTAGCGGGGAGGAATGAGCAGTTCTTC.

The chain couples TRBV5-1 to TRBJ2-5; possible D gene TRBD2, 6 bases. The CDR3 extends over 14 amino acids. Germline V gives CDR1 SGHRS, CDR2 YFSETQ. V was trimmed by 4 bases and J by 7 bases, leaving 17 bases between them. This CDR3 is CASSPYPGVLTQYF. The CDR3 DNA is TGCGCCAGCAGCCCGTATCCGGGGGTACTGACCCAGTACTTC.

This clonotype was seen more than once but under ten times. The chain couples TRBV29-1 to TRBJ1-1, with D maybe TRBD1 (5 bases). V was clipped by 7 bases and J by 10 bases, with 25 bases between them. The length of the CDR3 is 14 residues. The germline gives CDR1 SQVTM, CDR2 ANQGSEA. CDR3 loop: CSAGAQAYATRAFF. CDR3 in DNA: TGCAGCGCCGGGGCCCAGGCCTATGCCACGAGAGCTTTCTTT. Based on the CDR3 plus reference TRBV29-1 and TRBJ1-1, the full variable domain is SAVISQKPSRDICQRGTSLTIQCQVDSQVTMMFWYRQQPGQSLTLIATANQGSEATYESGFVIDKFPISRPNLTFSTLTVSNMSPEDSSIYLCSAGAQAYATRAFFGQGTRLTVV.

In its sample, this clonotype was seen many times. In DNA form, the CDR3 reads TGTGCCAGCAGTTACTCGATGGGCAGGATCCACGAGCAGTACTTC. It yields the protein CASSYSMGRIHEQYF. V and J are TRBV6-6 and TRBJ2-7; D gene uncertain. V was trimmed by 0 bases and J by 5 bases, leaving 14 bases between them. CDR1 and CDR2 (germline): MNHNY, SVGAGI (reference sequence). The CDR3 loop spans 15 amino acids.

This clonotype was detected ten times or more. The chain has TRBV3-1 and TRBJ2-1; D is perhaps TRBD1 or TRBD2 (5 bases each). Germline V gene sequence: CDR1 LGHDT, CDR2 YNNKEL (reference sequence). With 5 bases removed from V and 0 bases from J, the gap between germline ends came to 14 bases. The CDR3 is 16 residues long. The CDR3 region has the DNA TGTGCCAGCAGCTCTTGGGACCGAAGCTCCTACAATGAGCAGTTCTTC. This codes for CASSSWDRSSYNEQFF.

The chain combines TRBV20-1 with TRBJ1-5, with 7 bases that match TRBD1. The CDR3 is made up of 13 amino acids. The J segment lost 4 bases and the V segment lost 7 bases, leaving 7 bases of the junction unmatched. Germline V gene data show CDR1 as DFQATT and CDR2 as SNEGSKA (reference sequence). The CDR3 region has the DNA TGCAGTGTTTCGCCGGGACAGAATCAGCCCCAGCATTTT. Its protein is CSVSPGQNQPQHF.

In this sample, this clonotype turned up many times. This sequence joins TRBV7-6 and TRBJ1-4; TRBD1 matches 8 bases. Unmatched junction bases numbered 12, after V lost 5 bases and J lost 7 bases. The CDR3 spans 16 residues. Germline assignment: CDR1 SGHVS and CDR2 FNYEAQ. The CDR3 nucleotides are TGTGCCAGCAGCCTGGGGGTATCAGGGGGCGGTGAAAAACTGTTTTTT. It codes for CASSLGVSGGGEKLFF.

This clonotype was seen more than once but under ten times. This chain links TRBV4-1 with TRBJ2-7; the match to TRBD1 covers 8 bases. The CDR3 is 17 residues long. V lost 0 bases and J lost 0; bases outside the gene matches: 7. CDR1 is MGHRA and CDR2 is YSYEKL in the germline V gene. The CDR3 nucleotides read TGCGCCAGCAGCCAAGAACATACCGGGACAGGCTCCTACGAGCAGTACTTC. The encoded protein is CASSQEHTGTGSYEQYF.

As DNA, the CDR3 is TGTGCCAGCAGCTCCCTCAGGGGGACCTCGGGGCAGCCCCAGCATTTT. This gives the protein CASSSLRGTSGQPQHF. The gene calls are TRBV27 and TRBJ1-5, with TRBD1 identical over 7 bases. Looked up from germline, CDR1 is MNHEY and CDR2 is SMNVEV (reference sequence). The CDR3 spans 16 residues. Unmatched junction bases numbered 15, after V lost 6 bases and J lost 7 bases.

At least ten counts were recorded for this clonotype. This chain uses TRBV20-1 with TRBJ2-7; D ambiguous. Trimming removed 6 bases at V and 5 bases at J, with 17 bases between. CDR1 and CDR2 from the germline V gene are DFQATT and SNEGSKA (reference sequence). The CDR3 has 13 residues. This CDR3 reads CSAIIQASNEQYF. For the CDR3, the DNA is TGCAGTGCCATTATCCAGGCAAGCAACGAGCAGTACTTC.

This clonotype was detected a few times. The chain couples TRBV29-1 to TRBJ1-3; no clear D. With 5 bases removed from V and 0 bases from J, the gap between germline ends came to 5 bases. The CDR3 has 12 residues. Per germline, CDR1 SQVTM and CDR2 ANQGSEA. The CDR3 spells CSVRTSGNTIYF. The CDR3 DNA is TGCAGCGTTAGGACCTCTGGAAACACCATATATTTT.

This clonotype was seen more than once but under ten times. The CDR3 is CASGQKGADTQYF. DNA of the CDR3: TGTGCCTCGGGACAAAAGGGGGCAGATACGCAGTATTTT. The rearrangement uses TRBV10-3 and TRBJ2-3, with D possibly TRBD1 on 6 matching bases. Germline loops: CDR1 ENHRY, CDR2 SYGVKD. Trimming shortened V by 11 bases and J by 4 bases, and 16 bases separated the two germline ends. This CDR3 is 13 amino acids long.

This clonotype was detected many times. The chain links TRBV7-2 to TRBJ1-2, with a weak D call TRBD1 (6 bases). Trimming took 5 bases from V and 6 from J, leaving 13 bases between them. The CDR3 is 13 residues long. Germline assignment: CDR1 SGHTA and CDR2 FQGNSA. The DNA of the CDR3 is TGTGCCAGCAGCCCCGACAGGAGGAATGGCTACACCTTC. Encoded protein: CASSPDRRNGYTF.

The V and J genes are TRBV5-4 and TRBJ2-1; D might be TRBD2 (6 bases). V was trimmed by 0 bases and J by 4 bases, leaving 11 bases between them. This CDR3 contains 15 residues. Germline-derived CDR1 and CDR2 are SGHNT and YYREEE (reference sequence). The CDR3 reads CASSLDRGGYNEQFF. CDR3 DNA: TGTGCCAGCAGCTTGGATCGTGGGGGGTACAATGAGCAGTTCTTC. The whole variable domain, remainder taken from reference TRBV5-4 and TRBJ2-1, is ETGVTQSPTHLIKTRGQQVTLRCSSQSGHNTVSWYQQALGQGPQFIFQYYREEENGRGNFPPRFSGLQFPNYSSELNVNALELDDSALYLCASSLDRGGYNEQFFGPGTRLTVL.

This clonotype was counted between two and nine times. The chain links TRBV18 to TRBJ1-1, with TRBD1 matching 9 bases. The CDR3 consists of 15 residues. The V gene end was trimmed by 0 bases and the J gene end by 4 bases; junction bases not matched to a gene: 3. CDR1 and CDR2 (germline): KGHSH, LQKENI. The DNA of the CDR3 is TGTGCCAGCTCACCACCGGGACAGGGTAGCACTGAAGCTTTCTTT. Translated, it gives CASSPPGQGSTEAFF.

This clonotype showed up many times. CDR3 DNA: TGCAGTGCTAGAGACAAACAGGTCAATGAGCAGTTCTTC. Amino acid sequence: CSARDKQVNEQFF. The rearrangement uses TRBV20-1 and TRBJ2-1; possibly TRBD1 for D (5 bases). This CDR3 has 13 residues. The V gene lost 0 bases and the J gene lost 6 bases, with 9 bases spanning the gap. The V gene's germline CDR1 is DFQATT and CDR2 SNEGSKA (reference sequence).

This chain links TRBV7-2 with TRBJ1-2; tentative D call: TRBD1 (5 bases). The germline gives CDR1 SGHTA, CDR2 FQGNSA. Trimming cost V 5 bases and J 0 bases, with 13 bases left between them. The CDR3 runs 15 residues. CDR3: CASSGGGSSNYGYTF. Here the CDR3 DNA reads TGTGCCAGCAGCGGGGGAGGTTCTTCTAACTATGGCTACACCTTC.

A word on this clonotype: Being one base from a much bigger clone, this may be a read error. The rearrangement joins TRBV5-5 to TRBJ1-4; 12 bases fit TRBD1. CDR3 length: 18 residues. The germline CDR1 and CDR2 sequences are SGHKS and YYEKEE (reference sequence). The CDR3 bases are TGTGCCAGAAGCTTAGGGACAGGGGGCCGTGCAACTAATGAAAAACTGTTTTTT. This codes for CARSLGTGGRATNEKLFF.

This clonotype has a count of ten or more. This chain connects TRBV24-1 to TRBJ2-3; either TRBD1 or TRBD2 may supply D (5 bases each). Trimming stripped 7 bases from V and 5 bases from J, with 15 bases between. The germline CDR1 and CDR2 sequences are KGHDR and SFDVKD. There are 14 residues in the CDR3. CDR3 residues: CATSRRDVEDTQYF. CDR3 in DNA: TGTGCCACCAGCCGACGGGACGTCGAAGATACGCAGTATTTT.